What follows are 24 T cell receptor beta chains derived from one specimen sequenced in a study of PD-1 blockade in classical Hodgkin lymphoma. Brentuximab vedotin exposure varied among the patients, all of whom had relapsed after autologous stem cell transplantation. Sequenced by immunoSEQ multiplex PCR; TCRdb stores in-frame clones only, minus some. The repertoire holds tens of thousands of clones, with around 82% as singletons. This specimen was peripheral blood mononuclear cells (PBMCs), taken before the second cycle of nivolumab. The receptors were gathered from a human donor with classical Hodgkin lymphoma.

The V gene is TRBV7-9, the J gene TRBJ2-7; 12 bases align to TRBD2. The CDR3 totals 16 residues. Trimming removed 1 base from V and 5 bases from J; junction bases left unmatched: 6. Germline loops: CDR1 SEHNR, CDR2 FQNEAQ (reference sequence). CDR3: CASSLEVGLAGNEQYF. As DNA, the CDR3 is TGTGCCAGCAGCTTAGAGGTCGGACTAGCGGGAAACGAGCAGTACTTC. Using reference TRBV7-9 and TRBJ2-7 for the parts outside the CDR3, the full variable domain is DTGVSQNPRHKITKRGQNVTFRCDPISEHNRLYWYRQTLGQGPEFLTYFQNEAQLEKSRLLSDRFSAERPKGSFSTLEIQRTEQGDSAMYLCASSLEVGLAGNEQYFGPGTRLTVT.

This clone came up a few times. The genes are TRBV6-5 and TRBJ2-2; D uncertain. This CDR3 is built from 14 residues. Trimming took off 6 bases at V and 4 bases at J, with 12 bases between the two ends. The germline V gene has CDR1 MNHEY and CDR2 SVGAGI. CDR3 DNA: TGTGCCAGCAGCCGAACCTCACTCACCGGGGAGCTGTTTTTT. It yields the protein CASSRTSLTGELFF.

This clone was counted a few times. This chain connects TRBV6-1 to TRBJ1-5; 7 positions agree with TRBD1. Germline assignment: CDR1 MNHNS and CDR2 SASEGT. This CDR3 is 13 amino acids long. V trimming: 7 bases; J trimming: 12 bases; junction bases outside the gene matches: 12. The CDR3 loop reads CASTRSGGGLQHF. DNA for the CDR3: TGTGCCAGCACCCGGTCAGGGGGGGGACTCCAGCATTTT.

This clone was seen a handful of times. The rearrangement links TRBV28 to TRBJ1-5; D is unresolved. V lost 6 bases and J 5 bases, leaving 14 bases between the germline ends. From germline, CDR1 is MDHEN and CDR2 SYDVKM. This CDR3 has 14 amino acids. The CDR3 nucleotides read TGTGCCAGCAGCCCCGAGGCAGCATATCAGCCCCAGCATTTT. Protein: CASSPEAAYQPQHF.

The V and J genes are TRBV28 and TRBJ2-7; 9 bases align to TRBD2. This CDR3 is 16 amino acids long. With 6 bases clipped from V and 0 bases from J, the junction kept 9 bases outside the gene matches. Germline assignment: CDR1 MDHEN and CDR2 SYDVKM. CDR3 loop: CASRTSGLKSSYEQYF. Written as DNA, the CDR3 is TGTGCCAGCAGGACTAGCGGACTAAAAAGCTCCTACGAGCAGTACTTC. The full variable domain, its missing parts supplied by reference TRBV28 and TRBJ2-7, is DVKVTQSSRYLVKRTGEKVFLECVQDMDHENMFWYRQDPGLGLRLIYFSYDVKMKEKGDIPEGYSVSREKKERFSLILESASTNQTSMYLCASRTSGLKSSYEQYFGPGTRLTVT.

The genes are TRBV7-8 and TRBJ2-7; 13 bases map to TRBD2. Germline lookup yields CDR1 SGHVS and CDR2 FQNEAQ. The CDR3 runs to 16 residues. V gave up 5 bases and J gave up 5 bases; unmatched junction bases: 9. Written as DNA, the CDR3 is TGTGCCAGCAGCCCATTAGGACTAGCGGGAGTTAACGAGCAGTACTTC. Residues: CASSPLGLAGVNEQYF. Full variable domain (remainder filled in from reference TRBV7-8 and TRBJ2-7): GAGVSQSPRYKVAKRGQDVALRCDPISGHVSLFWYQQALGQGPEFLTYFQNEAQLDKSGLPSDRFFAERPEGSVSTLKIQRTQQEDSAVYLCASSPLGLAGVNEQYFGPGTRLTVT.

This clone was seen more than once but under ten times. V gene TRBV5-4 combines with J gene TRBJ1-1; D unclear. The germline V and J ends were trimmed by 2 bases and 8 bases, with 13 bases remaining between them. CDR1 is SGHNT, CDR2 YYREEE, per germline (reference sequence). The CDR3 totals 13 residues. CDR3 coding DNA: TGTGCCAGCAGCTTTTCCGGTTCGGTAGAAGCTTTCTTT. Protein sequence: CASSFSGSVEAFF.

The rearrangement links TRBV10-2 to TRBJ2-1; 13 bases line up with TRBD2. CDR3 size: 16 residues. J lost 4 bases, V lost 6 bases, and 6 bases had no gene match. In germline, CDR1 is WSHSY, CDR2 SAAADI. The CDR3 DNA sequence: TGCGCCAGCAGGGCGACGGGACTAGCGGGATACAATGAGCAGTTCTTC. Translated: CASRATGLAGYNEQFF.

The chain joins TRBV15 to TRBJ1-4; perhaps TRBD1 as D (5 bases). This CDR3 spans 16 amino acids. CDR1 LNHNV and CDR2 YYDKDF come from the germline V gene (reference sequence). The V gene lost 5 bases and the J gene lost 3 bases, with 16 bases spanning the gap. The CDR3 DNA follows: TGTGCCACCAGCCGTATGGAAAGGGGCGCTAATGAAAAACTGTTTTTT. Translating gives CATSRMERGANEKLFF.

The chain couples TRBV2 to TRBJ2-4, with 7 bases aligning to TRBD1. Trimming cost V 7 bases and J 0 bases; bases outside gene matches: 6. CDR1 and CDR2 from the germline V gene are SNHLY and FYNNEI. CDR3 size: 15 residues. DNA for the CDR3: TGTGCCAGCAACTCAGGGGACAGAGCCAAAAACATTCAGTACTTC. As protein: CASNSGDRAKNIQYF.

This chain links TRBV28 with TRBJ1-2, with 9 bases lining up with TRBD1. J gave up 4 bases and V 3 bases, and 6 bases lay outside the gene matches. This CDR3 has 15 residues. Germline CDR1 reads MDHEN; CDR2 reads SYDVKM. CDR3 amino acids: CASSFRGQGGYGYTF. CDR3 bases: TGTGCCAGCAGTTTCAGGGGACAGGGTGGCTATGGCTACACCTTC.

This clone was found once. The chain uses TRBV28 and TRBJ1-2, with 7 bases lining up with TRBD1. This CDR3 has 15 residues. The V gene's germline CDR1 is MDHEN and CDR2 SYDVKM. V shed 5 bases, J shed 3 bases, and the junction held 9 bases outside the gene matches. CDR3 loop: CASSKEGTAHYGYTF. As DNA, the CDR3 is TGTGCCAGCAGTAAAGAGGGGACAGCCCACTATGGCTACACCTTC.

This chain uses TRBV12-5 with TRBJ2-5; TRBD1 aligns across 7 bases. The ends lost 4 bases at V and 2 bases at J; junction bases unmatched: 7. CDR1 LGHNT and CDR2 FRNRAP come from the germline V gene. The CDR3 spans 15 residues. This CDR3 reads CASGSDRQGQETQYF. DNA of the CDR3: TGTGCTAGTGGTTCCGACCGACAGGGACAAGAGACCCAGTACTTC.

The chain recombines TRBV18 with TRBJ1-1; TRBD1 is a possible D gene (5 bases). CDR3 length: 18 residues. Germline-derived CDR1 and CDR2 are KGHSH and LQKENI. V was shortened by 6 bases and J by 0 bases, with 23 bases between the two germline ends. In DNA, the CDR3 is TGTGCCAGCTCTCCGGGGGGGGGATTTCTTACGATGAACACTGAAGCTTTCTTT. Residues: CASSPGGGFLTMNTEAFF.

This clone turned up a few times. V is TRBV6-9 and J is TRBJ2-7; D is ambiguous. The CDR3 is 9 amino acids. Trimming shortened V by 6 bases and J by 7 bases, and 4 bases separated the two germline ends. Germline CDR1 MNHGY, CDR2 SVAAGI. This chain's CDR3 is CASRGEQYF. DNA for the CDR3: TGTGCCAGCAGGGGGGAGCAGTACTTC.

The chain has TRBV19 and TRBJ2-7; 11 bases align to TRBD1. Germline V lookup: CDR1 LNHDA, CDR2 SQIVND (reference sequence). Losses at the gene ends were 4 bases for V and 6 bases for J; bases not matched to a gene: 5. The CDR3 contains 14 residues. CDR3 DNA sequence: TGTGCCAGTAGTACCGGACAGGGGGCGTTCGAGCAGTACTTC. Amino acid sequence: CASSTGQGAFEQYF.

The V gene is TRBV4-1, the J gene TRBJ2-4; D is perhaps TRBD1 (6 bases). CDR3 length equals 17 residues. In germline, CDR1 is MGHRA, CDR2 YSYEKL. Between the trimmed V and J ends, which lost 0 bases and 0 bases, there was a span of 12 bases. The CDR3 DNA reads TGCGCCAGCAGCCAAGAACAGGGCCCGGTAGCCAAAAACATTCAGTACTTC. Translation: CASSQEQGPVAKNIQYF.

This sequence joins TRBV9 and TRBJ2-1, with D perhaps matching TRBD1 (6 bases). This CDR3 has 19 residues. Germline assignment: CDR1 SGDLS and CDR2 YYNGEE. V was trimmed by 0 bases and J by 0 bases, leaving 19 bases between them. CDR3 DNA: TGTGCCAGCAGCGTAGTAGTGGGTCCACAGGGCTTCTCCTACAATGAGCAGTTCTTC. Translating it yields CASSVVVGPQGFSYNEQFF.

The rearrangement links TRBV5-5 to TRBJ2-7; 12 bases are shared with TRBD2. Trimming cost V 4 bases and J 4 bases; bases outside gene matches: 12. Germline CDR1 and CDR2: SGHKS and YYEKEE (reference sequence). This CDR3 spans 17 amino acids. CDR3 loop: CASSLAPGTSGFYEQYF. The CDR3 nucleotides read TGTGCCAGCAGCCTCGCTCCCGGGACTAGCGGGTTTTACGAGCAGTACTTC.

This clone was counted only a few times. The rearrangement links TRBV6-1 to TRBJ2-7, with a weak D call TRBD2 (5 bases). The CDR3 runs 13 residues. Germline V lookup: CDR1 MNHNS, CDR2 SASEGT. Trimming took off 6 bases at V and 4 bases at J, with 13 bases between the two ends. The CDR3 DNA reads TGTGCCAGCAGGGACTGGGTGATGTACGAGCAGTACTTC. It codes for CASRDWVMYEQYF.

This sequence joins TRBV10-3 and TRBJ2-5; 7 positions match TRBD1. Trimming cost V 2 bases and J 4 bases; bases outside gene matches: 4. The CDR3 consists of 14 residues. Germline CDR1 reads ENHRY; CDR2 reads SYGVKD. The DNA of the CDR3 is TGTGCCATCAGTGAGGGGACAGTTGGAGAGACCCAGTACTTC. Its translation: CAISEGTVGETQYF.

V gene TRBV2 combines with J gene TRBJ1-4, with 9 bases that match TRBD1. This CDR3 comprises 15 residues. Germline V CDR1 and CDR2: SNHLY, FYNNEI. The trim removed 8 bases at V and 7 bases at J, leaving 11 bases unmatched. The CDR3 sequence: CASGYGTGLSEKLFF. CDR3 in DNA: TGTGCCAGCGGGTACGGGACAGGGTTGAGTGAAAAACTGTTTTTT.

This clone was observed once. The CDR3 loop is CASSLTANTGELFF. In DNA, the CDR3 is TGCGCCAGCAGCTTGACTGCGAACACCGGGGAGCTGTTTTTT. V and J are TRBV5-1 and TRBJ2-2; no clear D gene. The germline V gene has CDR1 SGHRS and CDR2 YFSETQ. Trimming pared 1 base from V and 0 bases from J, leaving 4 bases between. This CDR3 region has 14 residues.

J is TRBJ1-1 and V is TRBV7-9; a possible D gene is TRBD1 (5 bases). The CDR3 runs to 14 residues. Germline-derived CDR1 and CDR2 are SEHNR and FQNEAQ (reference sequence). V dropped 5 bases and J dropped 5 bases, with 15 bases sitting between them. CDR3 sequence reads: CASSLPAGGTEAFF. Written as DNA, the CDR3 is TGTGCCAGCAGCCTCCCCGCGGGGGGAACTGAAGCTTTCTTT. Together with reference TRBV7-9 and TRBJ1-1, the CDR3 gives the full variable domain: DTGVSQNPRHKITKRGQNVTFRCDPISEHNRLYWYRQTLGQGPEFLTYFQNEAQLEKSRLLSDRFSAERPKGSFSTLEIQRTEQGDSAMYLCASSLPAGGTEAFFGQGTRLTVV.